This T cell receptor (beta chain) was captured by sequencing in a study of blood T cell repertoires in COVID-19. Study as a whole: Italy, Spain and the United States were the sources of the convalescent and acute COVID-19 samples. The analysed material was cDNA or gDNA that came from T cells, B-cell-depleted T cells, or PBMCs.

The CDR3 sequence is 15 residues long. With 4 bases removed from V and 2 bases from J, the gap between germline ends came to 14 bases. Germline values: CDR1 MNHEY, CDR2 SVGEGT. Per the study methods: The authors estimated nucleated cell counts from reference gene primer amplification. Sequenced by immunoSEQ multiplex PCR; TCRdb stores in-frame clones only, minus some. V, J and clone size are those of that table, while D and trimming were read from the DNA. This sample yields 16,000 or so clones, of which roughly nine tenths are seen a single time; 10% belongs to the top ten. The material sequenced was peripheral blood. The J gene is TRBJ1-1, the V gene TRBV6-2 or TRBV6-3, with D unclear. The source of this sequence is a man at least 80 years old with acute or convalescent COVID-19. CDR3 in DNA: TGTGCCAGCAGTTCCCCTCCGCCAGAAAACACTGAAGCTTTCTTT. Amino acids: CASSSPPPENTEAFF.